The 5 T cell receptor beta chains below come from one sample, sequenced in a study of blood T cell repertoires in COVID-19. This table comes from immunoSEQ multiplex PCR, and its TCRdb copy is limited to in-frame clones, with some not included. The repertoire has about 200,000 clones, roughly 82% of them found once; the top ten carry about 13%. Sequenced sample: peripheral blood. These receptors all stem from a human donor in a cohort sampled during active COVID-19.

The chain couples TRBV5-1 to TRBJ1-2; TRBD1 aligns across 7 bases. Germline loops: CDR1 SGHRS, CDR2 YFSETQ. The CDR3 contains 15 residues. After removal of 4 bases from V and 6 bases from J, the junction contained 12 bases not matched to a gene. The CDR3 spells CASSREDRWSNGYTF. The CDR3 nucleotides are TGCGCCAGCAGCAGAGAGGACAGGTGGTCGAATGGCTACACCTTC.

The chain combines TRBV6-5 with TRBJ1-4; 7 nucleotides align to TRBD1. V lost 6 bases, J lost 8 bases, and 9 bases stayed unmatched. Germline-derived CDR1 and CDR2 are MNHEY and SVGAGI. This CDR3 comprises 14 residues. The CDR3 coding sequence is TGTGCCAGCAGACCGGGACAGTTGGTGGAAAAACTGTTTTTT. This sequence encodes CASRPGQLVEKLFF.

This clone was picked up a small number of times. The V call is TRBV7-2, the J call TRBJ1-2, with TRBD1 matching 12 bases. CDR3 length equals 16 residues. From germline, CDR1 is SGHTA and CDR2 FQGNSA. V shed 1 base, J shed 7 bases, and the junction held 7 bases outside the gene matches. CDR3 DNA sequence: TGTGCCAGCAGCTTAGGATGGGACAGGGGGCTCGGTGGCTACACCTTC. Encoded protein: CASSLGWDRGLGGYTF.

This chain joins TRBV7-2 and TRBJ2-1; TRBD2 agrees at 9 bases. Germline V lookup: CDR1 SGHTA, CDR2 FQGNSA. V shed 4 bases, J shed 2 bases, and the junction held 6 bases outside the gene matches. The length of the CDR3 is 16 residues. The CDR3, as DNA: TGTGCCAGCAGCTCCGCGGCGGGAGGGCCCTACAATGAGCAGTTCTTC. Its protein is CASSSAAGGPYNEQFF.

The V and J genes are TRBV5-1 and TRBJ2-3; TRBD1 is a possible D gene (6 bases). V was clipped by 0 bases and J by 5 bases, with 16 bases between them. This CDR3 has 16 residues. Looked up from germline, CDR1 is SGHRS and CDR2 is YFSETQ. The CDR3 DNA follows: TGCGCCAGCAGCTTGGATGGCAGGGGAAGGGGAGATACGCAGTATTTT. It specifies CASSLDGRGRGDTQYF.